This record looks at one TCR beta chain sequence and its context. The source of the sample is a study of blood T cell repertoires in COVID-19. Only in-frame clones appear in the TCRdb table, and some are missing; sequencing was by immunoSEQ multiplex PCR. The top ten hold around 2.3% of the sample, which has under 200,000 clones, 87% seen once. Germline V gives CDR1 LNHDA, CDR2 SQIVND (reference sequence). Unmatched junction bases numbered 6, after V lost 4 bases and J lost 7 bases. The CDR3 loop spans 13 amino acids. The sequenced sample consisted of peripheral blood. This sequence joins TRBV19 and TRBJ1-2; 7 nucleotides agree with TRBD1. The source is a man aged 40-50 years with active or convalescent COVID-19. For the CDR3, the DNA is TGTGCCAGTAGTAGTTGGGACAGCTCTGGCTACACCTTC. Translating gives CASSSWDSSGYTF. The full variable domain, its missing parts supplied by reference TRBV19 and TRBJ1-2, is DGGITQSPKYLFRKEGQNVTLSCEQNLNHDAMYWYRQDPGQGLRLIYYSQIVNDFQKGDIAEGYSVSREKKESFPLTVTSAQKNPTAFYLCASSSWDSSGYTFGSGTRLTVV.